This T cell receptor (beta chain) originates from a study of cytomegalovirus exposure and HLA in healthy donors. Study-wide results and caveats: CMV antigen specificity was confirmed in vitro for a few CMV-associated chains. Previously analyzed data showed that most TCR beta V segments were productive at a frequency of about 87% or about 30%. Sequencing likely generated an artifact that appeared as a cluster of highly shared sequence variants.

Turning to this clone: No antigen is known for it.

The PCR employed 60 Vbeta primers together with 13 Jbeta primers. Only in-frame clones appear in the TCRdb table, and some are missing; sequencing was by immunoSEQ multiplex PCR. The sample records 160,000 or so clones, roughly 80% being singletons. V was pared by 4 bases and J by 0 bases, with 13 bases between. Germline-derived CDR1 and CDR2 are SEHNR and FQNEAQ (reference sequence). This CDR3 has 16 residues. This sequence originates from a man aged 50 to 59 in good health and CMV-seropositive. V usage is TRBV7-9 and J usage is TRBJ1-3, with D possibly matching TRBD1 (6 bases). Sequenced: PBMCs. The CDR3: CASSSERTVSGNTIYF. CDR3 coding DNA: TGTGCCAGCAGCTCCGAGCGGACAGTCTCTGGAAACACCATATATTTT.